This T cell receptor beta chain was identified during a study of blood T cell repertoires in COVID-19. CDR1 is SGHRS and CDR2 is YFSETQ in the germline V gene. V lost 0 bases and J 5 bases, leaving 17 bases between the germline ends. The CDR3 contains 16 residues. Assay: immunoSEQ multiplex PCR; the TCRdb copy retains only in-frame clones and omits some. The sample shows over 250,000 clones, about 90% of them seen only once. Cohort placement rested on clinical history that participants reported themselves. Symptom resolution, clearance, or two negative PCRs marked donors in Cohort 3 as recovered. The rearrangement links TRBV5-1 to TRBJ2-5; possible D gene TRBD2, 6 bases. What was sequenced was PBMCs or T cells enriched from blood (not recorded which). This sequence originates from a woman aged 60-75 years who had recovered from COVID-19. CDR3 in amino acids: CASSLAGTPGGETQYF. The CDR3 coding sequence is TGCGCCAGCAGCTTGGCCGGCACACCCGGAGGGGAGACCCAGTACTTC.